The clone carrying this T cell receptor (beta chain) was recorded only once. The antigen is undetermined. V lost 6 bases and J lost 0, with 15 bases in between. This CDR3 is 15 amino acids long. Germline CDR1 reads DFQATT; CDR2 reads SNEGSKA (reference sequence). This record comes from a study of blood T cells in healthy people across ages. A second roughly 7 to 11 cycle PCR used barcoded and J-beta primers. Every cDNA molecule carried a tag from a template-switch adaptor bearing 12 random nucleotides. TCRdb fed the 5' RACE reads into MiXCR, producing one record per CDR3 protein. The sample includes over 600,000 distinct CDR3 sequences, 35% to 50% of them seen just once. Study outcomes and limitations: Correlation between TCR beta diversity and naive T cell percentage was strong. Across the age range, TCR beta diversity per million T cells fell in a roughly linear way.

The receptor was derived from an elderly man in good health. This chain joins TRBV20-1 and TRBJ2-1, with a weak D call TRBD2 (6 bases). Sequenced: blood. The CDR3 coding sequence is TGCAGTGCCCACGGAGGGGTGCACTCCTACAATGAGCAGTTCTTC. The encoded protein is CSAHGGVHSYNEQFF.